This T cell receptor beta chain was observed in a study of Graves' ophthalmopathy and Graves' hyperthyroidism. The authors amplified TCR beta CDR3 regions from RNA transcripts. RT-PCR with HTBI primers came first, then second-round multiplex PCR. One entry per CDR3 protein, called by TCRdb with MiXCR from the multiplex PCR reads. The sample carries approximately 160,000 distinct CDR3 sequences, just under 40% recorded once. Other autoimmune diseases, uncontrolled infections, pregnancy or lactation led to the exclusion of patients. PBMCs were density-gradient isolated from about 9.6 ml fresh blood. This CDR3 comprises 13 residues. The V gene's germline CDR1 is MNHEY and CDR2 SVGEGT. Between the trimmed V and J ends, which lost 6 bases and 5 bases, there was a span of 13 bases. This clonotype came up many times.

The sequence was collected from a man aged 30 to 39 with Graves' ophthalmopathy. Sequences were obtained from peripheral blood. This rearrangement joins TRBV6-2 or TRBV6-3 to TRBJ1-2, with D perhaps matching TRBD1 (6 bases). The CDR3 sequence: CASRTDSNYGYTF. CDR3 nucleotides: TGTGCCAGCAGAACGGACAGTAATTATGGCTACACCTTC.